The present T cell receptor (beta chain) was sequenced within a study of T cell responses to AZD1222 COVID-19 vaccine. Repertoires were generated with immunoSEQ multiplex PCR, while TCRdb's copy carries only in-frame clones and drops some. Of around 78,000 clones listed, roughly 84% were seen once; the top ten hold less than 25%. The sample here was peripheral blood, taken on day 0 of AZD1222 vaccination. The receptor's source is an adult in good health.

CDR3 region: CASSYWDPTGINTGELFF. DNA of the CDR3: TGTGCCAGCAGTTACTGGGACCCGACAGGAATTAACACCGGGGAGCTGTTTTTT. V and J are TRBV6-2 or TRBV6-3 and TRBJ2-2; D may be TRBD1 (6 bases). This CDR3 contains 18 residues. Trimming removed 1 base from V and 2 bases from J, with 17 bases in between. Per the germline V gene, CDR1 is MNHEY and CDR2 is SVGEGT.